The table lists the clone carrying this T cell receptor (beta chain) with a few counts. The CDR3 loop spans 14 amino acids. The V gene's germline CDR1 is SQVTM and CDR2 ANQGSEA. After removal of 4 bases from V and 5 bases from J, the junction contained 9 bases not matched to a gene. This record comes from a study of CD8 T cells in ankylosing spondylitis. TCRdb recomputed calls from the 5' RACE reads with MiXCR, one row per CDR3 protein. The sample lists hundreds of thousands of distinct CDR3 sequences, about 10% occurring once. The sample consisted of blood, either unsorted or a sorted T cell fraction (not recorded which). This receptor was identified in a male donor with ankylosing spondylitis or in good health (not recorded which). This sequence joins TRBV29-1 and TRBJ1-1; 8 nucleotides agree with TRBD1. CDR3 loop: CSVGGTGGGTEAFF. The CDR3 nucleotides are TGCAGCGTTGGTGGGACAGGTGGTGGGACTGAAGCTTTCTTT. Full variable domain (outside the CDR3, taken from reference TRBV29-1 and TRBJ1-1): SAVISQKPSRDICQRGTSLTIQCQVDSQVTMMFWYRQQPGQSLTLIATANQGSEATYESGFVIDKFPISRPNLTFSTLTVSNMSPEDSSIYLCSVGGTGGGTEAFFGQGTRLTVV.